This paragraph covers one T cell receptor beta chain sequence. Per the study methods: Amplification of reference gene primers provided the estimated nucleated cell counts. Profiled with immunoSEQ multiplex PCR; TCRdb holds only in-frame clones, not every one. Clonal size and the V and J genes are those of that table, whereas D and trimming came from the DNA. This table has about 100,000 clones, roughly 90% appearing once. This sample was included in a study of blood T cell repertoires in COVID-19. On the study more broadly: Collection of acute and convalescent COVID-19 samples took place in the United States, Italy and Spain. From T cells, B-cell-depleted T cells, or PBMCs came the material, which was cDNA or gDNA.

Material for sequencing was peripheral blood. This TCR came from a man aged 25-45 years in a cohort sampled during active COVID-19.

In DNA, the CDR3 is TGTGCCAGCAGCCTCCAGTTCGGGGAGCTGTTTTTT. Translation: CASSLQFGELFF. This rearrangement joins TRBV7-2 to TRBJ2-2, with unresolved D. The CDR3 is 12 residues long. The V gene lost 5 bases and the J gene lost 7 bases, with 8 bases spanning the gap. CDR1 and CDR2 (germline): SGHTA, FQGNSA.